Listed below are T cell receptor beta chains from one sample, sequenced in a study of CD8+ T cells in alopecia areata. Measured with immunoSEQ multiplex PCR; TCRdb has only the in-frame clones, and not every one. The sample contains about 210,000 clones, under 70% of which appear only once. This specimen consisted of CD4+ T cells sorted from blood, obtained at week 4, from a patient treated with tofacitinib. The source of these receptors is a human donor with alopecia areata. CDR3s include the opening cysteine and the closing phenylalanine or tryptophan. A D gene is named only where the DNA matches it firmly. Clone sizes are given selectively: once, few, many, or a class where the clone is expanded.

D gene	clone size	V gene	CDR3 protein
.	.	TRBV5-4	CASSRPGPEETQYF
.	few	TRBV12-5	CASAKGQSYEQYF
TRBD2	.	TRBV4-1	CASRKAGGRETQYF
.	.	TRBV27	CASSPLGSLWNTEAFF
.	.	TRBV29-1	CSVGLQGSVEAFF
.	.	TRBV5-1	CASSLQGEAFF
.	.	TRBV5-1	CASRKGEETQYF
.	.	TRBV6-5	CASSYSPASNYGYTF
.	once	TRBV4-3	CASSHHEGRGSTDTQYF
.	.	TRBV30	CAWRMRGKNIQYF
TRBD2	.	TRBV10-3	CAISGTSGGTDTQYF
.	.	TRBV7-2	CASSLTGAVEAFF
TRBD1	.	TRBV19	CASDAGTGGEKLFF
TRBD1	few	TRBV11-1	CASSLDRGPPLHF